This TCR beta chain was sequenced in a study of cytomegalovirus exposure and HLA in healthy donors. The CDR3 spans 16 residues. Germline V lookup: CDR1 SGHRS, CDR2 YFSETQ. Trimming removed 0 bases at V and 3 bases at J, with 15 bases between. This clone was seen once. With 60 Vbeta and 13 Jbeta primers, the PCR was carried out. Repertoires were generated with immunoSEQ multiplex PCR, while TCRdb's copy carries only in-frame clones and drops some. The sample yields just over 95,000 clones, 77% seen once. The chain employs TRBV5-1 and TRBJ2-5; TRBD1 is a possible D gene (6 bases). Sequencing was done on a sample of PBMCs. This receptor was obtained from a woman in her thirties or forties in good health and CMV-seronegative. The chain's CDR3 is CASSLGGARGKETQYF. The CDR3 region has the DNA TGCGCCAGCAGCTTGGGGGGCGCCAGGGGAAAAGAGACCCAGTACTTC.